This record covers a single T cell receptor (beta chain). Germline CDR1 reads WSHSY; CDR2 reads SAAADI. This CDR3 spans 14 amino acids. V gave up 0 bases and J gave up 8 bases, with 13 bases separating them. This sample is drawn from a study of blood T cell repertoires in COVID-19. In the source study's methods: How many nucleated cells were present was estimated from reference gene primer amplification. Some clones are missing from TCRdb's copy, which holds only in-frame ones; the method was immunoSEQ multiplex PCR. For V, J and clone size, that table is used; D and trimming come from the DNA. The table has about 100,000 clones, about 90% seen once.

The sequencing sample was made of peripheral blood. The chain joins TRBV10-2 to TRBJ1-2; D is perhaps TRBD1 (6 bases). The sequence was obtained from a human donor in a cohort sampled during active COVID-19. The CDR3 protein is CASSESRTARGYTF. The CDR3 DNA reads TGCGCCAGCAGTGAGTCTCGGACAGCGAGGGGCTACACCTTC.